This T cell receptor (beta chain) was recorded in a study of T-cell reconstitution after alpha-beta-depleted transplantation in children. The authors prepared the TCRbeta library with unique molecular identifiers. TCRdb passed the PCR reads through MiXCR, listing each CDR3 protein once. This sample has some 530,000 distinct CDR3 sequences; roughly an eighth occur once, and the top ten carry less than 6.5%. The CDR3 covers 13 residues. The V end lost 5 bases, the J end lost 12 bases, and 14 bases lay between the germline ends. CDR1 is LNHDA and CDR2 is SQIVND in the germline V gene (reference sequence).

Source: PBMCs from the stem cell graft donor, taken from the stem cell graft. This TCR came from a human donor who donated a stem cell graft to a child with combined immunodeficiency. The chain links TRBV19 to TRBJ1-6; no clear D gene. CDR3 DNA: TGTGCCAGTAGTCCCAGGTCCGAGCAACCCCTCCACTTT. It translates to CASSPRSEQPLHF.